Shown below are 21 T cell receptor beta chains from a single sample sequenced in a study of blood T cell repertoires in COVID-19. The method was immunoSEQ multiplex PCR; TCRdb's version includes in-frame clones alone and lacks a portion of them. The data contain roughly 290,000 clones, around 87% of them seen just once; the ten biggest clones take up less than 2.5%. The material sequenced was peripheral blood. The receptors originated from a woman in her 30s who had recovered from COVID-19.

This clone came up a few times. Other DNA sequences from this sample encode an identical CDR3 as well. This sequence joins TRBV7-9 and TRBJ1-2, with unresolved D. This CDR3 contains 14 residues. Trimming cost V 3 bases and J 1 base, with 9 bases left between them. The germline V gene has CDR1 SEHNR and CDR2 FQNEAQ (reference sequence). CDR3 sequence reads: CASSLGAGNYGYTF. In DNA form, the CDR3 reads TGTGCCAGCAGCTTGGGTGCGGGTAACTATGGCTACACCTTC. Complete variable domain (other parts from reference TRBV7-9 and TRBJ1-2): DTGVSQNPRHKITKRGQNVTFRCDPISEHNRLYWYRQTLGQGPEFLTYFQNEAQLEKSRLLSDRFSAERPKGSFSTLEIQRTEQGDSAMYLCASSLGAGNYGYTFGSGTRLTVV.

This clone was seen a few times. The chain employs TRBV21-1 and TRBJ2-5; the table names TRBD2, a call not compared with the DNA. TRBV21-1 corresponds to a pseudogene. This CDR3 has 16 residues. The CDR3 is CATWIRRTSGQETQYF. The CDR3 DNA follows: TGTGCCACCTGGATACGACGGACTAGCGGGCAAGAGACCCAGTACTTC.

The rearrangement joins TRBV19 to TRBJ2-2; the D gene is possibly TRBD2 (6 bases). V shed 5 bases and J shed 1 base, with 14 bases lying between them. The CDR3 is 16 residues long. Per the germline V gene, CDR1 is LNHDA and CDR2 is SQIVND (reference sequence). The CDR3 region has the DNA TGTGCCAGTAGTTTTTTGGGGACTGAGAACACCGGGGAGCTGTTTTTT. It codes for CASSFLGTENTGELFF.

This clone was seen a handful of times. The chain uses TRBV6-1 and TRBJ1-1, with D tentatively TRBD1 (6 bases). The CDR3 spans 14 residues. The V gene's germline CDR1 is MNHNS and CDR2 SASEGT. The V end was cut by 3 bases, the J end by 10 bases, with 18 bases between. CDR3 nucleotides: TGTGCCAGCAGTGATCCACTAGGGGGGGCGACAGCTTTCTTT. Translated: CASSDPLGGATAFF.

The genes are TRBV10-3 and TRBJ1-1; D uncertain. CDR3 length equals 14 residues. Germline values: CDR1 ENHRY, CDR2 SYGVKD. The ends were cut back, 2 bases at V and 5 bases at J, with 12 bases in the middle. CDR3 sequence reads: CAISEVQEGTEAFF. In DNA form, the CDR3 reads TGTGCCATCAGTGAGGTGCAGGAGGGAACTGAAGCTTTCTTT.

V is TRBV4-2 and J is TRBJ2-5; 7 nucleotides line up with TRBD2. The CDR3 contains 14 residues. The germline V gene encodes CDR1 LGHNA and CDR2 YNFKEQ. After removal of 4 bases from V and 0 bases from J, the junction contained 2 bases not matched to a gene. The CDR3 nucleotides are TGTGCCAGCAGCCCGGGGAGGGACCAAGAGACCCAGTACTTC. Amino acids: CASSPGRDQETQYF.

The V call is TRBV7-2, the J call TRBJ2-3; the match to TRBD2 covers 9 bases. The length of the CDR3 is 16 residues. From germline, CDR1 is SGHTA and CDR2 FQGNSA. V was pared by 5 bases and J by 3 bases, with 9 bases of the junction left unmatched. DNA for the CDR3: TGTGCCAGCAGCCCTAAAGTAGCGGGAGCGACAGATACGCAGTATTTT. As protein: CASSPKVAGATDTQYF.

DNA for the CDR3: TGCGCCAGCAGCATTTACAGGGTTCCCTATAGCAATCAGCCCCAGCATTTT. Translation gives CASSIYRVPYSNQPQHF. The chain links TRBV5-1 to TRBJ1-5, with TRBD1 as a possible D gene (6 bases). Trimming shortened V by 4 bases and J by 0 bases, and 17 bases separated the two germline ends. Germline lookup yields CDR1 SGHRS and CDR2 YFSETQ. The length of the CDR3 is 17 residues.

This clone was seen more than once but under ten times. The chain carries TRBV20-1 and TRBJ1-2, with D possibly TRBD1 on 6 matching bases. Germline V CDR1 and CDR2: DFQATT, SNEGSKA (reference sequence). This CDR3 has 10 residues. The CDR3 loop reads CTTGNYGYTF. CDR3 sequence (DNA): TGCACCACAGGGAACTATGGCTACACCTTC.

The V and J genes are TRBV11-2 and TRBJ2-3; 7 bases align to TRBD2. CDR3 length: 17 amino acids. Germline assignment: CDR1 SGHAT and CDR2 FQNNGV. The ends lost 1 base at V and 6 bases at J; junction bases unmatched: 13. CDR3 region: CASSLGSGLSLADTQYF. Here the CDR3 DNA reads TGTGCCAGCAGCTTAGGTAGCGGGTTGAGTCTAGCGGATACGCAGTATTTT.

The chain has TRBV9 and TRBJ2-1; 7 bases agree with TRBD2. Germline V CDR1 and CDR2: SGDLS, YYNGEE. J lost 6 bases, V lost 0 bases, and 12 bases had no gene match. This CDR3 is 17 amino acids long. The CDR3 sequence: CASSVEGAGVPPNEQFF. The CDR3 DNA sequence: TGTGCCAGCAGCGTAGAAGGCGCGGGAGTCCCCCCCAATGAGCAGTTCTTC.

The chain is built from TRBV29-1 and TRBJ2-3, with D possibly TRBD1 on 6 matching bases. Germline V gene lookup returns CDR1 SQVTM and CDR2 ANQGSEA. Deletions cut 7 bases from V and 3 bases from J, with 17 bases between. The CDR3 runs 14 residues. The CDR3 loop reads CSGRHRDLTDTQYF. CDR3 bases: TGCAGCGGCCGTCACAGGGATTTGACAGATACGCAGTATTTT.

The chain employs TRBV19 and TRBJ2-1; TRBD2 agrees at 9 bases. V was clipped by 3 bases and J by 4 bases; unmatched bases: 4. In germline, CDR1 is LNHDA, CDR2 SQIVND (reference sequence). The CDR3 extends over 15 amino acids. For the CDR3, the DNA is TGTGCCAGTAGTATTGGTCTAGCGGGATACAATGAGCAGTTCTTC. Translated, it gives CASSIGLAGYNEQFF.

The chain recombines TRBV11-2 with TRBJ1-6; D is unclear. V was shortened by 0 bases and J by 9 bases, with 9 bases between the two germline ends. Germline-derived CDR1 and CDR2 are SGHAT and FQNNGV. CDR3 length: 14 amino acids. DNA for the CDR3: TGTGCCAGCAGCTTAGATCCTGGCAGTTCACCCCTCCACTTT. Its translation is CASSLDPGSSPLHF.

This clone was seen just once. V gene TRBV18 combines with J gene TRBJ2-2; the match to TRBD1 covers 7 bases. CDR3 length: 14 amino acids. The J segment lost 1 base and the V segment lost 4 bases, leaving 0 bases of the junction unmatched. Germline CDR1 KGHSH, CDR2 LQKENI. Written as DNA, the CDR3 is TGTGCCAGCTCACGACAGGGGAACACCGGGGAGCTGTTTTTT. Its protein is CASSRQGNTGELFF.

The V call is TRBV7-2, the J call TRBJ2-7; 9 bases are a match to TRBD1. This CDR3 comprises 16 residues. CDR1 SGHTA and CDR2 FQGNSA come from the germline V gene. Trimming removed 5 bases from V and 0 bases from J; junction bases left unmatched: 8. CDR3 loop: CASSPEQGAGSYEQYF. CDR3 sequence (DNA): TGTGCCAGCAGCCCGGAACAGGGGGCAGGCTCCTACGAGCAGTACTTC.

The genes are TRBV6-2 or TRBV6-3 and TRBJ1-5, with D tentatively TRBD1 (5 bases). Germline V gene data show CDR1 as MNHEY and CDR2 as SVGEGT. V was clipped by 6 bases and J by 7 bases, with 16 bases between them. The length of the CDR3 is 14 residues. The DNA of the CDR3 is TGTGCCAGCAGCCAACCTTCGGGGGACCAGCCCCAGCATTTT. As protein: CASSQPSGDQPQHF.

The genes are TRBV10-2 and TRBJ2-2, with 11 bases that match TRBD2. Per germline, CDR1 WSHSY and CDR2 SAAADI. V lost 6 bases and J lost 7; bases outside the gene matches: 7. The CDR3 is 15 residues long. DNA for the CDR3: TGCGCCAGCAGGGAACTAGCGGGGGTGGGCGGGGAGCTGTTTTTT. Protein: CASRELAGVGGELFF.

The rearrangement uses TRBV7-3 and TRBJ1-2; D gene unclear. The CDR3 loop spans 15 amino acids. Looked up from germline, CDR1 is SGHTA and CDR2 is FQGTGA. The ends were cut back, 5 bases at V and 7 bases at J, with 20 bases in the middle. The CDR3 nucleotides are TGTGCCAGCAGCCCAAACCACGACTTCTTATCTGGCTACACCTTC. Its translation is CASSPNHDFLSGYTF.

The gene calls are TRBV3-1 (or the pseudogene TRBV3-2) and TRBJ2-3; possibly TRBD2 for D (5 bases). The germline CDR1 and CDR2 sequences are LGHDT and YNNKEL (reference sequence). The CDR3 length is 17 residues. V was shortened by 0 bases and J by 3 bases, with 16 bases between the two germline ends. The CDR3 here is CASSQDLGRRPTDTQYF. The CDR3 region has the DNA TGTGCCAGCAGCCAAGATCTGGGAAGGAGGCCTACAGATACGCAGTATTTT.

The V call is TRBV15, the J call TRBJ2-2, with 7 bases matching TRBD1. V was clipped by 5 bases and J by 4 bases; unmatched bases: 10. Germline-derived CDR1 and CDR2 are LNHNV and YYDKDF (reference sequence). The CDR3 has 16 amino acids. In DNA, the CDR3 is TGTGCCACCAGCGGTGAGGACAGGCTATTCACCGGGGAGCTGTTTTTT. Amino acids: CATSGEDRLFTGELFF.